This is a list of T cell receptor beta chains from one sample in a study of CD4 T cells in relation to SARS-CoV-2 and coronaviruses. TCRdb's copy holds only in-frame clones and misses some; the assay was immunoSEQ multiplex PCR. Of 20,000 to 30,000 clones in the sample, around 75% were seen once. Their specific antigens are unknown. Material: CD4+ T cells from PBMCs, cultured in vitro. The receptors were sampled from a human donor in good health. The CDR3 runs from the conserved cysteine through the conserved F or W. Each record gives: CDR3 DNA, CDR3 protein, V gene, J gene, D gene, clone size. D genes are given only for firm matches. Only some rows state a clone size, as once, few, many or a class for expanded clones.

TGTGCCAGCAGCTCTAGAAAGGGACCCTACAATGAGCAGTTCTTC,CASSSRKGPYNEQFF,TRBV7-3,TRBJ2-1,.,.
TGTGCCAGCAGCCCGCGCACCATTGAGACCCAGTACTTC,CASSPRTIETQYF,TRBV7-9,TRBJ2-5,.,.
TGCGCCAGCAGCTTGCAGGGGATCTCCTACGAGCAGTACTTC,CASSLQGISYEQYF,TRBV5-1,TRBJ2-7,.,.
TGCGCGAGCAGTTACTCCACAGATACGCAGTATTTT,CASSYSTDTQYF,TRBV23-1,TRBJ2-3,.,.
TGTGCCAGCGGCGTCGAGGGCAATCAGCCCCAGCATTTT,CASGVEGNQPQHF,TRBV2,TRBJ1-5,.,.
TGTGCCAGCAGCGACCAGGACAGGAAAGACTATAGCAATCAGCCCCAGCATTTT,CASSDQDRKDYSNQPQHF,TRBV21-1,TRBJ1-5,.,once
TGCGCCAGCAGCGGACTTGGGCTACTGGGGCAGTATTTT,CASSGLGLLGQYF,TRBV5-1,TRBJ2-3,.,.
TGCGCCAGCAGCACCCTCCCCGGGACAGGGGGCGAAAATGAGCAGTTCTTC,CASSTLPGTGGENEQFF,TRBV5-1,TRBJ2-1,TRBD1,.
TGTGCCAGCAGCCAAGTATCGGGACTAGCGTTGAACACCGGGGAGCTGTTTTTT,CASSQVSGLALNTGELFF,TRBV3-1/TRBV3-2,TRBJ2-2,TRBD2,.
TGCGCCAGCAGCGCGGGACATAAGACTGAAGCTTTCTTT,CASSAGHKTEAFF,TRBV5-1,TRBJ1-1,.,.
TGCGCCAGCAGCCTACGGGGAGGTGGCCAAATTAATGAGCAGTTCTTC,CASSLRGGGQINEQFF,TRBV5-1,TRBJ2-1,.,.
TGTGCCAGCAGCCTTAGCGGGGGGGCCTACAATGAGCAGTTCTTC,CASSLSGGAYNEQFF,TRBV7-2,TRBJ2-1,TRBD2,.
TGTGCCAGCACCTCCCCGGGAAGGGAGACCCAGTACTTC,CASTSPGRETQYF,TRBV12-3/TRBV12-4,TRBJ2-5,.,.
TGCGCCAGCAGCCAAGATCTAGCGGGGGGGCCCGGGGAGCTGTTTTTT,CASSQDLAGGPGELFF,TRBV4-3,TRBJ2-2,TRBD2,.
TGTGCCAGCAGTGAGGGGACTAGCTTCCACGAGCAGTACTTC,CASSEGTSFHEQYF,TRBV6-2/TRBV6-3,TRBJ2-7,TRBD2,few
TGTGCCAGCAGCGTCCTAGCGGAGTTCTCCGAGCAGTTCTTC,CASSVLAEFSEQFF,TRBV5-5,TRBJ2-1,TRBD2,.
TGTGCCAGCAGCCCCTCAGCGGGGACAAGCACAGATACGCAGTATTTT,CASSPSAGTSTDTQYF,TRBV7-2,TRBJ2-3,.,medium-sized
TGCAGCGTTGCTGCGTCACGGGGCGGGGAGCTGTTTTTT,CSVAASRGGELFF,TRBV29-1,TRBJ2-2,.,few
TGTGCCAGCAGAAAGAACCCCGAACTGAGAACTGAAGCTTTCTTT,CASRKNPELRTEAFF,TRBV6-5,TRBJ1-1,.,few
TGTGCCAGCAGTTTTTTCTCCGGGACAGGGATCCCCTACGAGCAGTACTTC,CASSFFSGTGIPYEQYF,TRBV28,TRBJ2-7,TRBD1,.
TGTGCCAGCTCACCACTCCCCGGGACAACACACCAAGAGACCCAGTACTTC,CASSPLPGTTHQETQYF,TRBV18,TRBJ2-5,.,.
TGTGCCAGCAGCTTTGACAGGGGACAGCCCCAGCATTTT,CASSFDRGQPQHF,TRBV5-4,TRBJ1-5,TRBD1,.
TGTGCCAGCAGCTTGAGGGCGTTGAGTGGTGAGCAGTTCTTC,CASSLRALSGEQFF,TRBV11-1,TRBJ2-1,.,.
TGTGCCAGTAGAACAGGGGGTACCTATGGCTACACCTTC,CASRTGGTYGYTF,TRBV21-1,TRBJ1-2,.,once
TGTGCCAGCAGCCAAGTTGAGACCCAGTACTTC,CASSQVETQYF,TRBV14,TRBJ2-5,.,.
TGTGCCAGCATTGCCTCTTACACAGATACGCAGTATTTT,CASIASYTDTQYF,TRBV2,TRBJ2-3,.,once
TGTGCCAGCAGCGCCGGACCGCTATCGGGAGAGACCCAGTACTTC,CASSAGPLSGETQYF,TRBV11-3,TRBJ2-5,.,.
TGTGCCAGCAGCTTAGCCTCAGGGAACACTGAAGCTTTCTTT,CASSLASGNTEAFF,TRBV7-9,TRBJ1-1,.,.
TGTGCCAGTAGTATACAGGGGGCTACCAATTCACCCCTCCACTTT,CASSIQGATNSPLHF,TRBV19,TRBJ1-6,TRBD1,.
TGTGCCAGCAGCTTGAGGCCCACAGATACGCAGTATTTT,CASSLRPTDTQYF,TRBV5-8,TRBJ2-3,.,.
TGCGCCAGCAGCCAAGGGACTCAGCAGTCAGATACGCAGTATTTT,CASSQGTQQSDTQYF,TRBV4-3,TRBJ2-3,.,.
TGTGCCAGCAGCTTAGGCCTAGCGGGAGTTAATGAGCAGTTCTTC,CASSLGLAGVNEQFF,TRBV7-3,TRBJ2-1,TRBD2,.
TGTGCCATCGGACAACAGGGGGGGAACACTGAAGCTTTCTTT,CAIGQQGGNTEAFF,TRBV10-3,TRBJ1-1,TRBD1,.
TGTGCCAGCAGTTTGTTAGCGGGACAGGGGGCGCTGGGCGAGCAGTACTTC,CASSLLAGQGALGEQYF,TRBV27,TRBJ2-7,TRBD1,.
TGTGCCAGCTCACCCCCTGGGACGTATGGAAACACCATATATTTT,CASSPPGTYGNTIYF,TRBV18,TRBJ1-3,.,.